This entry is about one T cell receptor beta chain. It has no known antigen specificity. Per-nucleotide qualities are absent, and no much larger clonotype sits a single base away. Genomic DNA was isolated from the sorted cells so that the TCRbeta CDR3 region could be sequenced. The immunoSEQ Assay was used for sequencing of TCRbeta CDR3 regions. TCRdb holds this immuneACCESS table with in-frame rearrangements only. Some clones are missing; in checked studies, unresolved V genes explain under half, and the rest has no known cause. The sample contains around 85,000 clones, about 90% of them found a single time. The ten largest make up 1.5% to 2% of the sample. Patients with a history of autoimmune disease or receiving systemic immunosuppression were excluded from the trial. In every dose cohort, peripheral blood was drawn for TCR sequencing at baseline, cycle 4 day 1, and cycle 7 day 1. The samples were drawn from a first-in-human, open-label, multicenter phase I dose-escalation trial of ivuxolimab. Adults with locally advanced or metastatic melanoma, renal cell carcinoma, hepatocellular carcinoma or head and neck squamous cell carcinoma were enrolled in the trial. Before TCR sequencing, CD4+ T cells and CD8+ T cells from peripheral blood were sorted into separate populations.

These data are taken from a study of OX40 agonist ivuxolimab in advanced cancers. Turning to the overall study: The costimulatory receptor OX40 (CD134) was targeted by ivuxolimab, a fully human IgG2 agonistic monoclonal antibody. Intravenous ivuxolimab was administered to patients every 2 weeks at six dose levels: 0.01, 0.1, 0.3, 1.5, 3 and 10 mg/kg. Of the roughly 52 dose-escalation patients, hepatocellular carcinoma was present in roughly 19, melanoma in approximately 15, renal cell carcinoma in 9 and head and neck cancer in 9. A male proportion of nearly 85% and a mean age of around 60 years, ranging from roughly 23 to 85, were recorded for the dose-escalation cohort. Prior anti-PD-1, anti-PD-L1 or anti-CTLA-4 therapy was permitted, and checkpoint inhibitors had been received by under 50% of dose-escalation patients. Partial responses were achieved by three dose-escalation patients, of whom one had hepatocellular carcinoma and two had cutaneous melanoma. The purpose of peripheral TCRbeta sequencing was to test whether ivuxolimab changed TCR sequence diversity and led to clonal T-cell expansion. The paper reports the monotherapy dose-escalation portion (N of about 47 patients) of the phase I ivuxolimab trial.

The cysteine opens and the phenylalanine closes a CDR3 of 14 amino acids. Of all the DNA, just the CDR3 is kept, 42 bases in frame from base 1. The V and J ends are trimmed by 2 bases and 0 bases, leaving 8 bases between them. The germline V gene (reference sequence) supplies CDR1 GTSNPN and CDR2 SVGIG. Study-level results and caveats: Antigen specificity was not determined for the clonally expanded peripheral T cells. In the 0.1-3.0 mg/kg groups, partial responders had among the lowest normalized peripheral clonal expansion, particularly in CD8+ T cells. After ivuxolimab, more expanded clones were found on average in CD8+ T cells than in CD4+ T cells. Low levels of normalized T-cell clonal expansion were also shown by some nonresponding patients. Clonal expansion of both CD4+ and CD8+ blood T cells was observed from baseline to week 6 at doses 0.1 to 3.0 mg/kg.

This material consisted of CD4+ or CD8+ T cells sorted from blood, taken in a trial of the OX40 agonist ivuxolimab. This sequence uses TRBV30 and TRBJ1-5, with no confident D gene call. The receptor was isolated from an adult with an advanced solid tumor such as melanoma, head and neck, liver or kidney cancer. The CDR3 here reads CAWSIGLSNQPQHF. The base sequence is TGTGCCTGGAGTATTGGGCTTAGCAATCAGCCCCAGCATTTT.